These 21 T cell receptor beta chains were sequenced from one sample in a study of OX40 agonist ivuxolimab in advanced cancers. Clones were read by immunoSEQ multiplex PCR, and TCRdb kept only the in-frame ones, dropping some. The table shows over 75,000 clones, with less than 95% occurring only once. The sequencing here drew on CD4+ or CD8+ T cells sorted from blood, taken in a trial of the OX40 agonist ivuxolimab. The receptors here all came from an adult with an advanced solid tumor such as melanoma, head and neck, liver or kidney cancer.

V is TRBV29-1 and J is TRBJ1-2, with TRBD1 matching 9 bases. The CDR3 runs to 14 residues. V shed 5 bases, J shed 4 bases, and the junction held 8 bases outside the gene matches. CDR1 SQVTM and CDR2 ANQGSEA come from the germline V gene. The CDR3 nucleotides read TGCAGCGTTTACGACAGGGGGAACCTCTATGGCTACACCTTC. Translation gives CSVYDRGNLYGYTF.

The J gene is TRBJ2-1, the V gene TRBV7-6; D uncertain. Germline V gives CDR1 SGHVS, CDR2 FNYEAQ. The CDR3 contains 15 residues. Between the trimmed V and J ends, which lost 5 bases and 10 bases, there was a span of 21 bases. CDR3 in DNA: TGTGCCAGCAGCCCTTACTCCCCACCGGGCGGCGAGCAGTTCTTC. Translation: CASSPYSPPGGEQFF.

The V and J genes are TRBV25-1 and TRBJ1-2; 8 positions match TRBD1. V shed 6 bases, J shed 14 bases, and the junction held 20 bases outside the gene matches. Germline-derived CDR1 and CDR2 are MGHDK and SYGVNS. There are 15 residues in the CDR3. This chain's CDR3 is CASSEPQGQGTWGTF. In nucleotides, the CDR3 is TGTGCCAGCAGCGAACCCCAAGGACAGGGCACTTGGGGAACCTTC.

The J gene is TRBJ2-5, the V gene TRBV27; D is unresolved. Germline CDR1 is MNHEY and CDR2 is SMNVEV (reference sequence). The V and J ends lost 3 bases and 2 bases respectively, with 7 bases between them. CDR3 length: 13 residues. CDR3 in amino acids: CASSLWQQETQYF. For the CDR3, the DNA is TGTGCCAGCAGTTTGTGGCAGCAAGAGACCCAGTACTTC.

The J gene is TRBJ1-1, the V gene TRBV7-3; D is perhaps TRBD1 (5 bases). This CDR3 region has 13 residues. In germline, CDR1 is SGHTA, CDR2 FQGTGA. The V gene lost 8 bases and the J gene lost 6 bases, with 16 bases spanning the gap. In DNA, the CDR3 is TGTGCCAGCGGCCTCGGGCAGGGAGCTGAAGCTTTCTTT. Translation gives CASGLGQGAEAFF. Variable domain in full (rest from reference TRBV7-3 and TRBJ1-1): GAGVSQTPSNKVTEKGKYVELRCDPISGHTALYWYRQSLGQGPEFLIYFQGTGAADDSGLPNDRFFAVRPEGSVSTLKIQRTERGDSAVYLCASGLGQGAEAFFGQGTRLTVV.

J is TRBJ2-1 and V is TRBV7-2; 15 bases align to TRBD2. This CDR3 is built from 17 residues. Germline V gene data show CDR1 as SGHTA and CDR2 as FQGNSA. The junction had 7 bases not matched to a gene; V was cut back by 3 bases and J by 7 bases. The CDR3 loop reads CASSFYGLAGGRNEQFF. DNA of the CDR3: TGTGCCAGCAGCTTCTACGGACTAGCGGGAGGGCGTAATGAGCAGTTCTTC.

The chain uses TRBV19 and TRBJ2-7; D gene uncertain. The CDR3 is 12 amino acids. Germline V gene data show CDR1 as LNHDA and CDR2 as SQIVND (reference sequence). The V end lost 0 bases, the J end lost 0 bases, and 0 bases lay between the germline ends. The CDR3 here is CASSIDSYEQYF. The CDR3, as DNA: TGTGCCAGTAGTATAGACTCCTACGAGCAGTACTTC.

The chain is built from TRBV6-5 and TRBJ2-5, with 8 bases matching TRBD2. Trimming removed 5 bases from V and 5 bases from J; junction bases left unmatched: 7. This CDR3 contains 14 residues. Germline CDR1 MNHEY, CDR2 SVGAGI. The CDR3 nucleotides are TGTGCCAGCAGTAAACTAGCGGTCGGGGAGACCCAGTACTTC. Protein product: CASSKLAVGETQYF.

This sequence joins TRBV5-1 and TRBJ2-7; the D gene could be TRBD1 or TRBD2 (5 bases each). Trimming stripped 6 bases from V and 7 bases from J, with 23 bases between. This CDR3 is built from 15 residues. Germline values: CDR1 SGHRS, CDR2 YFSETQ. CDR3 residues: CASKVGALTSGEQYF. The DNA of the CDR3 is TGCGCCAGCAAAGTTGGGGCCCTCACTTCGGGGGAGCAGTACTTC.

Only a few counts were recorded for this clone. V is TRBV5-5 and J is TRBJ1-3; TRBD1 might be the D (5 bases). Germline CDR1 and CDR2: SGHKS and YYEKEE (reference sequence). Trimming pared 4 bases from V and 4 bases from J, leaving 9 bases between. The CDR3 sequence is 13 residues long. CDR3: CASSGGFGNTIYF. The CDR3 DNA sequence: TGTGCCAGCAGCGGGGGATTCGGAAACACCATATATTTT.

The gene calls are TRBV7-9 and TRBJ2-5; TRBD2 is a possible D gene (5 bases). Trimming removed 1 base from V and 5 bases from J, with 8 bases in between. The germline CDR1 and CDR2 sequences are SEHNR and FQNEAQ (reference sequence). The CDR3 has 13 residues. The CDR3 loop is CASSLGGWETQYF. The CDR3 region has the DNA TGTGCCAGCAGCTTAGGCGGGTGGGAGACCCAGTACTTC. Filled out from reference TRBV7-9 and TRBJ2-5, the complete variable domain reads DTGVSQNPRHKITKRGQNVTFRCDPISEHNRLYWYRQTLGQGPEFLTYFQNEAQLEKSRLLSDRFSAERPKGSFSTLEIQRTEQGDSAMYLCASSLGGWETQYFGPGTRLLVL.

The chain has TRBV5-4 and TRBJ2-2; D gene unclear. This CDR3 region has 15 residues. V gave up 0 bases and J gave up 2 bases, with 8 bases separating them. Germline V lookup: CDR1 SGHNT, CDR2 YYREEE (reference sequence). The CDR3 spells CASSLGGSNTGELFF. In DNA form, the CDR3 reads TGTGCCAGCAGCTTGGGCGGCTCAAACACCGGGGAGCTGTTTTTT.

V gene TRBV4-1 combines with J gene TRBJ2-7; 10 bases fit TRBD2. Per germline, CDR1 MGHRA and CDR2 YSYEKL. The CDR3 has 14 amino acids. With V trimmed by 4 bases and J by 7 bases, 7 bases remained unmatched. Here the CDR3 reads CASSRLAGAREQYF. The DNA for the CDR3 is TGCGCCAGCAGCCGTCTAGCGGGAGCGAGGGAGCAGTACTTC.

The CDR3: CASNRGRFTDTQYF. The CDR3 DNA follows: TGTGCCAGCAACAGGGGGCGGTTCACAGATACGCAGTATTTT. The rearrangement uses TRBV19 and TRBJ2-3; 9 bases are a match to TRBD1. With V trimmed by 9 bases and J by 2 bases, 6 bases remained unmatched. CDR1 LNHDA and CDR2 SQIVND come from the germline V gene (reference sequence). There are 14 residues in the CDR3.

The chain is built from TRBV25-1 and TRBJ2-7; D is unclear. Germline CDR1 MGHDK, CDR2 SYGVNS. CDR3 length equals 12 residues. V shed 3 bases and J shed 6 bases, with 9 bases lying between them. CDR3 sequence: CASSDSVREQYF. As DNA, the CDR3 is TGTGCCAGCAGTGATTCGGTCCGCGAGCAGTACTTC.

This clone was seen once. The V call is TRBV15, the J call TRBJ1-3; 7 bases are shared with TRBD1. J was trimmed by 0 bases and V by 3 bases; bases with no gene match: 2. The CDR3 is 15 residues long. Per germline, CDR1 LNHNV and CDR2 YYDKDF (reference sequence). CDR3 protein: CATSSRQGSGNTIYF. CDR3 DNA: TGTGCCACCAGCAGTAGACAGGGCTCTGGAAACACCATATATTTT. Full variable domain (missing parts from reference TRBV15 and TRBJ1-3): DAMVIQNPRYQVTQFGKPVTLSCSQTLNHNVMYWYQQKSSQAPKLLFHYYDKDFNNEADTPDNFQSRRPNTSFCFLDIRSPGLGDTAMYLCATSSRQGSGNTIYFGEGSWLTVV.

V is TRBV10-3 and J is TRBJ2-1; possible D gene TRBD2, 6 bases. This CDR3 spans 17 amino acids. Deletions cut 7 bases from V and 0 bases from J, with 19 bases between. Germline V lookup: CDR1 ENHRY, CDR2 SYGVKD. The CDR3 DNA reads as TGTGCCATCACCCGGGTAGCGGTACCACGCTCCTACAATGAGCAGTTCTTC. Its translation: CAITRVAVPRSYNEQFF.

This sequence joins TRBV2 and TRBJ2-7; 10 nucleotides agree with TRBD2. J was trimmed by 7 bases and V by 2 bases; bases with no gene match: 8. There are 15 residues in the CDR3. Germline CDR1 is SNHLY and CDR2 is FYNNEI. The CDR3 DNA reads TGTGCCAGCAGTGAAAGTCTAGCGGGAGTGTTGGAGCAGTACTTC. It codes for CASSESLAGVLEQYF.

In its sample, this clone was seen once. The chain combines TRBV5-8 with TRBJ2-5, with a weak D call TRBD1 (6 bases). Trimming took off 3 bases at V and 2 bases at J, with 14 bases between the two ends. The CDR3 sequence is 15 residues long. The V gene's germline CDR1 is SGHTS and CDR2 YDEGEE. The CDR3 DNA sequence: TGTGCCAGCAGCTGGCTACCGGACAGTCAAGAGACCCAGTACTTC. Translating gives CASSWLPDSQETQYF.

The chain carries TRBV27 and TRBJ2-3; D could derive from TRBD1 or TRBD2 (5 bases each). The V end was cut by 8 bases, the J end by 4 bases, with 19 bases between. This CDR3 has 15 residues. The V gene's germline CDR1 is MNHEY and CDR2 SMNVEV (reference sequence). The CDR3 here is CASGTLARMADTQYF. The CDR3 bases are TGTGCCAGCGGGACCCTAGCACGCATGGCAGATACGCAGTATTTT.

This rearrangement joins TRBV10-3 to TRBJ2-7; 16 positions agree with TRBD2. Trimming at V came to 7 bases and at J to 4 bases, leaving 7 bases not matched to a gene. The CDR3 spans 16 residues. Germline V lookup: CDR1 ENHRY, CDR2 SYGVKD. DNA for the CDR3: TGTGCCATCAACCAACCGGGACTAGCGGGAGGGTACGAGCAGTACTTC. This translates into CAINQPGLAGGYEQYF.